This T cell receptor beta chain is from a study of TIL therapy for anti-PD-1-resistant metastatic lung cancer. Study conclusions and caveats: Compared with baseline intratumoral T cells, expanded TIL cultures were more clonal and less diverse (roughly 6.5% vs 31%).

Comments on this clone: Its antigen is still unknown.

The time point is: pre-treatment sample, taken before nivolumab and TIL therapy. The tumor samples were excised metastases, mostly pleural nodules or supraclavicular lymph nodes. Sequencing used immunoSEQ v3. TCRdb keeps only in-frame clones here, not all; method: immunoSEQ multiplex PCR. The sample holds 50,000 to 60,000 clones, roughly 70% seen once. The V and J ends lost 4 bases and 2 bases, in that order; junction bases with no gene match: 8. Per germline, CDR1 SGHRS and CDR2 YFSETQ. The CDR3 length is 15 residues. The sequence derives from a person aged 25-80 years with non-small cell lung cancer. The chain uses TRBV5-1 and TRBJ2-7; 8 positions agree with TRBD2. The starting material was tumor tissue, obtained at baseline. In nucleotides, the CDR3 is TGCGCCAGCAGCCCGGGGGGGGCCGGACCCTACGAGCAGTACTTC. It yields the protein CASSPGGAGPYEQYF.